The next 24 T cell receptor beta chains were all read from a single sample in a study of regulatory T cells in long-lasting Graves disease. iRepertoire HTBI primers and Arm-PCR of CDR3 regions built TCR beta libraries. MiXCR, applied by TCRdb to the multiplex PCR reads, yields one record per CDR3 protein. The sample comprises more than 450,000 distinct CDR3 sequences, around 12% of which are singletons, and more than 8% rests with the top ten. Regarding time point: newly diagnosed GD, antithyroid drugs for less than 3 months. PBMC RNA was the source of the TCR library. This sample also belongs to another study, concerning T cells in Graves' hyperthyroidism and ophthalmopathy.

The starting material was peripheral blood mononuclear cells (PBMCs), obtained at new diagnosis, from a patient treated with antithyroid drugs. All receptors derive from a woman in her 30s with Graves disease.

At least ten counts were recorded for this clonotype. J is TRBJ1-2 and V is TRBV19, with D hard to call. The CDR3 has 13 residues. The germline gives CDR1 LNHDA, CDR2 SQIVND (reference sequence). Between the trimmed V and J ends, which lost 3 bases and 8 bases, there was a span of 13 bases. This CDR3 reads CASSILRAAGYTF. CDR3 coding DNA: TGTGCCAGTAGTATTCTGAGGGCCGCCGGCTACACCTTC.

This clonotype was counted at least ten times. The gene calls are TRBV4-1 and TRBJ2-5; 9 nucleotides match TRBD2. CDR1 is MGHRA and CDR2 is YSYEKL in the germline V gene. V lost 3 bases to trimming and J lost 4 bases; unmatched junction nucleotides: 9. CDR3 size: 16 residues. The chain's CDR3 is CASSQPLAGEGETQYF. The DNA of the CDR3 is TGCGCCAGCAGCCAGCCACTAGCGGGCGAGGGAGAGACCCAGTACTTC.

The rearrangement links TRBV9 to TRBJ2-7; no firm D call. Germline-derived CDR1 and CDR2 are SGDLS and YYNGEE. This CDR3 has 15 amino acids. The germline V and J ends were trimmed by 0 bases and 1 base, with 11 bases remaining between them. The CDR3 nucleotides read TGTGCCAGCAGCGTAGGTCTGGACCAGTCCTACGAGCAGTACTTC. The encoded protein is CASSVGLDQSYEQYF.

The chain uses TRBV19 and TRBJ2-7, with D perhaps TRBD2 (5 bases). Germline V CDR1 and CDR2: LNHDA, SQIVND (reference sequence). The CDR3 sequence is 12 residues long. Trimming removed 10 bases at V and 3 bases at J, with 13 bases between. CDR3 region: CATSDGVYEQYF. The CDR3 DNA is TGTGCCACCAGCGACGGGGTCTACGAGCAGTACTTC.

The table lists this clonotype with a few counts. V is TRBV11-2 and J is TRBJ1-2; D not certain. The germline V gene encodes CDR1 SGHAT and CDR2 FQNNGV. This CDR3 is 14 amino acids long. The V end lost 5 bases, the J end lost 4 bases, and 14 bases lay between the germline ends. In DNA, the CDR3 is TGTGCCAGCAGCCCCCGAGGGCCTCTCTATGGCTACACCTTC. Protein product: CASSPRGPLYGYTF.

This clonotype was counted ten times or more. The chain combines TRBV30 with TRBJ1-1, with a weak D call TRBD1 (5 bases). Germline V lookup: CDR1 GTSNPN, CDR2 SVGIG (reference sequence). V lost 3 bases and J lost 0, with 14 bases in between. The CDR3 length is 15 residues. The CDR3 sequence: CAWRGRGTLNTEAFF. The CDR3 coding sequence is TGTGCCTGGAGGGGGCGGGGGACTTTGAACACTGAAGCTTTCTTT. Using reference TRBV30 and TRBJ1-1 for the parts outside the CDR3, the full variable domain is SQTIHQWPATLVQPVGSPLSLECTVEGTSNPNLYWYRQAAGRGLQLLFYSVGIGQISSEVPQNLSASRPQDRQFILSSKKLLLSDSGFYLCAWRGRGTLNTEAFFGQGTRLTVV.

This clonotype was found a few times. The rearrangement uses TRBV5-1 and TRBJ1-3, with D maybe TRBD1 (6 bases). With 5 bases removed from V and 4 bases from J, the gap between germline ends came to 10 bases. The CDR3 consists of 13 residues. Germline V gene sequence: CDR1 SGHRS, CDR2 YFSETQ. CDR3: CASRSGQGNTIYF. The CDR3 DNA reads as TGCGCCAGCAGATCCGGACAGGGAAACACCATATATTTT.

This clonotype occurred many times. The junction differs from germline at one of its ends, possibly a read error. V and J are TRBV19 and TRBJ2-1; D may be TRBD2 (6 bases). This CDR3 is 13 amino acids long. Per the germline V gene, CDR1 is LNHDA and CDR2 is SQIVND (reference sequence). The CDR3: CASSTGGYNEQFF. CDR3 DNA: TGTGCCAGCAGTACCGGAGGGTACAATGAGCAGTTCTTC.

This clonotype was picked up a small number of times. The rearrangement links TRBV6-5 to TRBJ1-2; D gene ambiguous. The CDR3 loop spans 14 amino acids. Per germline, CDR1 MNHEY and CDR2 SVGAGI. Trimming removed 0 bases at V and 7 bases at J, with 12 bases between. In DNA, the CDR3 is TGTGCCAGCAGTTACTCCAGACTGGCCCCTGGCTACACCTTC. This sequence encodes CASSYSRLAPGYTF.

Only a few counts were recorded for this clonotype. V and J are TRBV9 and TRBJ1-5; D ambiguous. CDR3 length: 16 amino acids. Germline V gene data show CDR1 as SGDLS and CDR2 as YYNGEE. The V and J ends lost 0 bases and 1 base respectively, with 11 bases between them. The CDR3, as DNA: TGTGCCAGCAGCGTAGGTCCAGAGAGAAGCAATCAGCCCCAGCATTTT. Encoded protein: CASSVGPERSNQPQHF.

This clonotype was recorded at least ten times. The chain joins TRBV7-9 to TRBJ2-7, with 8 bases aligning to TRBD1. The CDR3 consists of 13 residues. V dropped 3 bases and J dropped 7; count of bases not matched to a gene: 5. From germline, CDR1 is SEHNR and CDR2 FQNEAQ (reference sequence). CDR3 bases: TGTGCCAGCAGCTTCACAACAGGGGGAGAGCAGTACTTC. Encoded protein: CASSFTTGGEQYF.

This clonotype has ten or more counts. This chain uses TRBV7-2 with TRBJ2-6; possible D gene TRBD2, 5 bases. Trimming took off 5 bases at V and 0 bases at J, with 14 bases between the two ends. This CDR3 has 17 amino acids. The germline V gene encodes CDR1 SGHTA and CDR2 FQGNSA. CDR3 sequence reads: CASSPAGAVSGANVLTF. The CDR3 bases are TGTGCCAGCAGCCCGGCGGGTGCGGTCTCTGGGGCCAACGTCCTGACTTTC. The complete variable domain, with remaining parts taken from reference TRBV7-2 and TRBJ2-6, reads GAGVSQSPSNKVTEKGKDVELRCDPISGHTALYWYRQSLGQGLEFLIYFQGNSAPDKSGLPSDRFSAERTGGSVSTLTIQRTQQEDSAVYLCASSPAGAVSGANVLTFGAGSRLTVL.

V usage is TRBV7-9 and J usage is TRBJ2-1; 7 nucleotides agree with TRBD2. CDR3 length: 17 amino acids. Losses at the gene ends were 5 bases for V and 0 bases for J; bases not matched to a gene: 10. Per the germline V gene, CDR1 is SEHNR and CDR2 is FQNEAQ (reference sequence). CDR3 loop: CASSPKLALSSYNEQFF. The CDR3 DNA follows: TGTGCCAGCAGCCCCAAACTAGCGCTGAGCTCCTACAATGAGCAGTTCTTC.

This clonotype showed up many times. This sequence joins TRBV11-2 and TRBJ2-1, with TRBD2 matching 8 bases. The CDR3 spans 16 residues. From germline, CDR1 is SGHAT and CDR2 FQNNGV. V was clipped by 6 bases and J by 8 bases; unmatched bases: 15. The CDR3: CASSSRVSGRTDEQFF. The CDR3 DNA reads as TGTGCCAGCAGTTCGCGAGTCAGCGGGAGAACGGATGAGCAGTTCTTC.

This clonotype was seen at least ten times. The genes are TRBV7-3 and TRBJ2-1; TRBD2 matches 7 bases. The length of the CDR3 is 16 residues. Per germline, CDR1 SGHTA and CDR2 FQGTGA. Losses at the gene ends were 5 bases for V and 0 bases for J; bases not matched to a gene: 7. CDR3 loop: CASSPSGASSYNEQFF. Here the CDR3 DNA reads TGTGCCAGCAGCCCTAGCGGCGCGAGCTCCTACAATGAGCAGTTCTTC.

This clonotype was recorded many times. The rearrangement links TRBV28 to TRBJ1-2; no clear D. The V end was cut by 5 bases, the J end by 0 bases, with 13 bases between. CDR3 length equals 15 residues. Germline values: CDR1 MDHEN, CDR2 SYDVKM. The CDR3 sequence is CASSTPGPPNYGYTF. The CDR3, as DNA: TGTGCCAGCAGTACCCCAGGCCCTCCTAACTATGGCTACACCTTC.

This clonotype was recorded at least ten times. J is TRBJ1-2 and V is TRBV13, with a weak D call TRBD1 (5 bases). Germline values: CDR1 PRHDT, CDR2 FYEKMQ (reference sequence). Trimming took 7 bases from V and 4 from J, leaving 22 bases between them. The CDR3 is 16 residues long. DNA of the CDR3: TGTGCCAGCACCGCAAGGGGACCATTTCCGGCCTATGGCTACACCTTC. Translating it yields CASTARGPFPAYGYTF.

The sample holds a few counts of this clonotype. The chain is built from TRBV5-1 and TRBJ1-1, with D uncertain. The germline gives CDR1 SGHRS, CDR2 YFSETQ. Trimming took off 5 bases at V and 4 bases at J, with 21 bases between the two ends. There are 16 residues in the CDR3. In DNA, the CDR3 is TGCGCCAGCAGTTCCAACCCAGGCTTCGCCAGCACTGAAGCTTTCTTT. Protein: CASSSNPGFASTEAFF.

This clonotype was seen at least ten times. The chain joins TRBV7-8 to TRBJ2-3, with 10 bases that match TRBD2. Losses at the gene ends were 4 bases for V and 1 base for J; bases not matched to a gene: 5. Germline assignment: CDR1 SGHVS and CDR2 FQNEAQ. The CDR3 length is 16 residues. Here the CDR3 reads CASSSLAGPRTDTQYF. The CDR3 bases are TGTGCCAGCAGCTCACTAGCGGGGCCCCGCACAGATACGCAGTATTTT.

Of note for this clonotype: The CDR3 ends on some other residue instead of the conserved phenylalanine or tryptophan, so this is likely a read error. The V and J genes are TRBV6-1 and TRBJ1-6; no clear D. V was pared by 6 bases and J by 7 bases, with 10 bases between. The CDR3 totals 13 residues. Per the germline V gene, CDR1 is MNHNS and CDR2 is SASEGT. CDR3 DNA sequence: TGTGCCAGCAGGGGAGAAGTCAATTCACCCCTCCACCTT. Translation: CASRGEVNSPLHL.

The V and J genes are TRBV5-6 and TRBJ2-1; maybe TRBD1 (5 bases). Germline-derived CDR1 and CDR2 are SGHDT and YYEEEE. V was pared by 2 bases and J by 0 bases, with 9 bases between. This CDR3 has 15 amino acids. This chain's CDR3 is CASSLQENSYNEQFF. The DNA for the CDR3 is TGTGCCAGCAGCTTACAGGAAAACTCCTACAATGAGCAGTTCTTC.

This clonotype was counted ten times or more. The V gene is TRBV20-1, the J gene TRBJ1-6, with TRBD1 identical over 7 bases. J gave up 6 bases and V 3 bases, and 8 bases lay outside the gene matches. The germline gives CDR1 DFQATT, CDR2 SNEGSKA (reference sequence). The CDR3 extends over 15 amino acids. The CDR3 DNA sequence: TGCAGTGCTAGGTTAACAGGGGCTTCTAATTCACCCCTCCACTTT. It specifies CSARLTGASNSPLHF.

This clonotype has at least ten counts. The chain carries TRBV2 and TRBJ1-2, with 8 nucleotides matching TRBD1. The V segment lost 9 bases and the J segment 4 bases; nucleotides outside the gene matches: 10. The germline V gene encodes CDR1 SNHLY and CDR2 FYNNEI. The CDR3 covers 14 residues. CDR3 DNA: TGTGCCAGTCGACCAGGGGGCGGGCGCTATGGCTACACCTTC. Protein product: CASRPGGGRYGYTF.

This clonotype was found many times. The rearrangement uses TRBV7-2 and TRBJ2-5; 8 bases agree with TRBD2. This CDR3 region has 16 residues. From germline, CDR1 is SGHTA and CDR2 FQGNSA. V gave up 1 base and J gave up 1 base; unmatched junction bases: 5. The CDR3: CASSLGLAGLQETQYF. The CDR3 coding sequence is TGTGCCAGCAGCTTAGGGTTAGCGGGGCTCCAAGAGACCCAGTACTTC. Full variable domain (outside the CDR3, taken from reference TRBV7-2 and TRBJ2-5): GAGVSQSPSNKVTEKGKDVELRCDPISGHTALYWYRQSLGQGLEFLIYFQGNSAPDKSGLPSDRFSAERTGGSVSTLTIQRTQQEDSAVYLCASSLGLAGLQETQYFGPGTRLLVL.